This T cell receptor (beta chain) is drawn from a study of blood T cells in healthy people across ages. Next came a second PCR, run for about 7 to 12 cycles, which used a sample-barcoded 5' primer along with a J-beta primer mix. MiXCR, applied by TCRdb to the 5' RACE reads, yields one record per CDR3 protein. The sample lists about 970,000 distinct CDR3 sequences; just over 50% were seen once. This CDR3 contains 17 residues. V trimming: 1 base; J trimming: 10 bases; junction bases outside the gene matches: 13. The germline V gene encodes CDR1 MNHEY and CDR2 SMNVEV (reference sequence). Remarks on this clonotype: Its antigen is as yet unknown.

Study conclusions and caveats: Per million T cells, the diversity of TCR beta decreased roughly linearly as age advanced.

Caucasian individuals from Russia who were healthy and aged about 6 to 95 acted as donors. Each sample gave at least 7 million isolated PBMCs. This TCR came from a woman aged 60-70 years in good health. This rearrangement joins TRBV27 to TRBJ2-1; TRBD2 aligns across 10 bases. Sequenced input: blood. CDR3 sequence: CASSLWSGRAGRMEQFF. The CDR3 DNA sequence: TGTGCCAGCAGTTTATGGAGCGGGAGGGCGGGTAGGATGGAGCAGTTCTTC.